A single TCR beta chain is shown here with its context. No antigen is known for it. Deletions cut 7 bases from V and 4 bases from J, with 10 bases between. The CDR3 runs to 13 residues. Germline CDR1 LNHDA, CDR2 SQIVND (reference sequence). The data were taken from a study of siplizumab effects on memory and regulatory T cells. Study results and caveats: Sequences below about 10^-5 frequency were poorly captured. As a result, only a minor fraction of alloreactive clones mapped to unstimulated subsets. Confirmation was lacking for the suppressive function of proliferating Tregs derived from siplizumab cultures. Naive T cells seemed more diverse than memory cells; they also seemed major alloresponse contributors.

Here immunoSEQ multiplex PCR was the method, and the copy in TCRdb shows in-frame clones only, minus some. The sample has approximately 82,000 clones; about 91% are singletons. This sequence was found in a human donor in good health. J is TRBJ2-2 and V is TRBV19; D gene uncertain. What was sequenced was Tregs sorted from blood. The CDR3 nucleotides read TGTGCCAGTACCGCCCTGTCCACCGGGGAGCTGTTTTTT. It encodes CASTALSTGELFF.